This paragraph reports one T cell receptor beta chain. Its target is unknown. This sample stems from a study of blood T cells in healthy people across ages. Study details: Per two T cells, about one barcoded beta molecule was captured through template switching.

PBMCs numbering at least 6.5 million were isolated per sample. A second about 7 to 12 cycle PCR used barcoded and J-beta primers. Via MiXCR, TCRdb re-called the 5' RACE reads, giving one row per CDR3 protein. The sample lists around 800,000 distinct CDR3 sequences, roughly 24% occurring once. The study, taken as a whole, reports: Roughly linearly, TCR beta diversity per million T cells fell as age increased.

The same sample was also used in a study of T cells of mothers and their children. That paper notes: In the second PCR, M1S primer introduced barcodes and 2-4 random bases.

The receptor was derived from a boy between 5 and 17 years old in good health. The sequencing input was blood.

The CDR3 region is CASSLAVAGNTIYF. CDR3 in DNA: TGTGCCAGCAGCTTAGCTGTAGCTGGAAACACCATATATTTT. The chain employs TRBV7-8 and TRBJ1-3; D unclear. CDR3 length: 14 residues. CDR1 and CDR2 from the germline V gene are SGHVS and FQNEAQ. V was clipped by 0 bases and J by 2 bases, with 5 bases between them.